This T cell receptor (beta chain) was obtained from a study of response to subunit inactivated influenza vaccine (dated by TCRdb to 2017 to 2018). About the full investigation: The study used deep quantitative T cell receptor repertoire profiling to track responses to a trivalent subunit inactivated influenza vaccine.

What the work shows at the level of the full study, not this receptor alone: The authors suggested that each seasonal influenza vaccination may recruit only a limited number of new T cells.

With regard to this clonotype: It has no known antigen specificity. Within one base of it there is no much larger clone, and no base qualities were kept.

The CDR3 starts with the cysteine, ends with the phenylalanine, and has 15 residues. The kept DNA is CDR3 alone, 45 bases in frame from the first base. According to the germline V gene, CDR1 reads MNHNS and CDR2 reads SASEGT. V lost 6 bases and J lost 0 bases; the stretch between them is 14 bases long. To prepare the library, RT-PCR was applied. Sequencing was performed on an Illumina HiSeq 2500. TCRdb took the public reads, trimmed them with fastp at Q25, ran MiXCR for clone calling and kept in-frame beta chains. Each record represents a unique CDR3 protein, reported with the most common genes and DNA among its rows. Across this sample there are hundreds of thousands of distinct CDR3 sequences, with 12% to 15% seen only once. The ten largest clones add up to about 7.6% of the sample.

The sequencing used PBMCs from blood, collected around 15 days before vaccination. The origin of this receptor is a man aged 50 to 59 who received an inactivated influenza vaccine. Donor details come from another sample of the same person, matched by shared clones. The chain is assembled from TRBV6-1 and TRBJ1-2; a confident D gene designation cannot be given. The CDR3 reads as follows: CASSPDGRANYGYTF. The DNA is as follows: TGTGCCAGCAGCCCCGACGGGCGAGCTAACTATGGCTACACCTTC.